This TCR beta chain comes out of a study of blood T cell repertoires in COVID-19. Study-level information: Symptom resolution, clearance, or two negative PCRs marked the recovered donors of Cohort 3.

Using immunoSEQ multiplex PCR, the repertoire was profiled, and TCRdb retains in-frame clones only, with some absent. The sample lists over 130,000 clones, approximately 80% seen once, with 3.9% in the top ten. Participant age was about 18 to 95 years, and participants resided in about two dozen US areas. V was cut by 5 bases and J by 4 bases, with 15 bases left in between. The germline V gene encodes CDR1 LNHDA and CDR2 SQIVND (reference sequence). The CDR3 is made up of 15 amino acids. Input material: PBMCs or T cells enriched from blood (not recorded which). The V call is TRBV19, the J call TRBJ2-1, with D perhaps matching TRBD2 (6 bases). This sequence originates from a man between 50 and 59 years old in a cohort exposed to, infected with or recovered from COVID-19 (not recorded which). In nucleotides, the CDR3 is TGTGCCAGTAGTTCAACTAGCATTGGATACAATGAGCAGTTCTTC. Translating it yields CASSSTSIGYNEQFF. The complete variable domain, with remaining parts taken from reference TRBV19 and TRBJ2-1, reads DGGITQSPKYLFRKEGQNVTLSCEQNLNHDAMYWYRQDPGQGLRLIYYSQIVNDFQKGDIAEGYSVSREKKESFPLTVTSAQKNPTAFYLCASSSTSIGYNEQFFGPGTRLTVL.